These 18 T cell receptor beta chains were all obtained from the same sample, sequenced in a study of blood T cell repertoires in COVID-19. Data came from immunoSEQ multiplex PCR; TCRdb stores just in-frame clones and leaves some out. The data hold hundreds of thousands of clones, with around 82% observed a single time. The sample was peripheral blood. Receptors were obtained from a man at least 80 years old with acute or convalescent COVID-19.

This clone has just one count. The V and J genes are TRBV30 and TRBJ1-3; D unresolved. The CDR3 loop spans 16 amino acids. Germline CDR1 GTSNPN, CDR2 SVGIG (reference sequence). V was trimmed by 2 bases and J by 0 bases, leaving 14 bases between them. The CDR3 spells CAWSRLAGSSGNTIYF. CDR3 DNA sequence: TGTGCCTGGAGTCGCTTGGCGGGATCCTCTGGAAACACCATATATTTT. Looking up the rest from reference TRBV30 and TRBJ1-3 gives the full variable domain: SQTIHQWPATLVQPVGSPLSLECTVEGTSNPNLYWYRQAAGRGLQLLFYSVGIGQISSEVPQNLSASRPQDRQFILSSKKLLLSDSGFYLCAWSRLAGSSGNTIYFGEGSWLTVV.

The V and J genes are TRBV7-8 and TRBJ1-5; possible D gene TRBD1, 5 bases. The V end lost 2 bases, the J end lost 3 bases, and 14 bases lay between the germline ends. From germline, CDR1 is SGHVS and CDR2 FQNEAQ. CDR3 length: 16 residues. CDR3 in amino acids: CASSLLGGDANQPQHF. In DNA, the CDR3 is TGTGCCAGCAGCTTATTGGGAGGGGATGCCAATCAGCCCCAGCATTTT.

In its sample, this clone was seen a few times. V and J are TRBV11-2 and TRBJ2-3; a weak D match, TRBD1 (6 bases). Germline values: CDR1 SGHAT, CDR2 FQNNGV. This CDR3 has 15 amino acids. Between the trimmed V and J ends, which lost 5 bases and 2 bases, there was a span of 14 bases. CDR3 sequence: CASSEQGTVTDTQYF. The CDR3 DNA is TGTGCCAGCAGCGAACAGGGTACCGTCACAGATACGCAGTATTTT.

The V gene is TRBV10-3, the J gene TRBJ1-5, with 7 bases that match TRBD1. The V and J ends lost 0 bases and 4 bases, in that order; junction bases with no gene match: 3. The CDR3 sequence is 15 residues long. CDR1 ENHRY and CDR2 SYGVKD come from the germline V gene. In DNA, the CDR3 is TGTGCCATCAGTGAGTCGGGACAGCAAAATCAGCCCCAGCATTTT. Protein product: CAISESGQQNQPQHF.

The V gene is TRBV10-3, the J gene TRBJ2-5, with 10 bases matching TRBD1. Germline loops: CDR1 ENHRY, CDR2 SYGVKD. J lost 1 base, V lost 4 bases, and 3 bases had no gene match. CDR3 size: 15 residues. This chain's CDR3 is CAISVGQGVQETQYF. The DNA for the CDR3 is TGTGCCATCAGTGTCGGACAGGGGGTCCAAGAGACCCAGTACTTC.

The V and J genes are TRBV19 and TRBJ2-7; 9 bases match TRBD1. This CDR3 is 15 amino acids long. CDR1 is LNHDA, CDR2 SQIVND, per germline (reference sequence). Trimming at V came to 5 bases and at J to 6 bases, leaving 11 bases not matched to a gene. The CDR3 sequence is CASSPTGGVSGEQYF. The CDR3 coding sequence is TGTGCCAGTAGTCCCACAGGGGGCGTCTCAGGCGAGCAGTACTTC.

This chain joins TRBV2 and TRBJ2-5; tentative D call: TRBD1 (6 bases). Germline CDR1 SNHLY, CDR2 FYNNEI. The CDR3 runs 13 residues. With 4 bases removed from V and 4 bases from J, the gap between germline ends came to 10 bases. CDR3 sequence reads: CASSAWGRETQYF. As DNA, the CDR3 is TGTGCCAGCAGTGCGTGGGGGCGAGAGACCCAGTACTTC.

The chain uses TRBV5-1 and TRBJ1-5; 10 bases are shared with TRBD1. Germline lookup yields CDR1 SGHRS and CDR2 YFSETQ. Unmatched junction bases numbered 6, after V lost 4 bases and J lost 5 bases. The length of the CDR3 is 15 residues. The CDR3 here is CASSPGDRGDQPQHF. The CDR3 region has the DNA TGCGCCAGCAGCCCGGGGGACAGGGGAGATCAGCCCCAGCATTTT.

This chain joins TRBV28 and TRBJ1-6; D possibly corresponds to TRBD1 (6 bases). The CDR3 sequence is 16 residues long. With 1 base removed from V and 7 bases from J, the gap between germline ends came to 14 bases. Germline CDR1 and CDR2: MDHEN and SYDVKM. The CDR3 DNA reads TGTGCCAGCAGTTTATCACGAGGGGACAAGAATTCACCCCTCCACTTT. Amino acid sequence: CASSLSRGDKNSPLHF.

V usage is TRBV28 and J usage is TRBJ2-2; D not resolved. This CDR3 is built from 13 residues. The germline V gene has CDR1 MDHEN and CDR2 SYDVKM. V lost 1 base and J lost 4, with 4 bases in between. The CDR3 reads CASSLSGTGELFF. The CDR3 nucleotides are TGTGCCAGCAGTTTATCAGGCACCGGGGAGCTGTTTTTT.

The CDR3 nucleotides are TGCAGCGTTGTCCAGGACACCTACGAGCAGTACTTC. It translates to CSVVQDTYEQYF. This chain links TRBV29-1 with TRBJ2-7; D is possibly TRBD1 (5 bases). The germline gives CDR1 SQVTM, CDR2 ANQGSEA. CDR3 size: 12 residues. V lost 4 bases, J lost 2 bases, and 9 bases lay in between.

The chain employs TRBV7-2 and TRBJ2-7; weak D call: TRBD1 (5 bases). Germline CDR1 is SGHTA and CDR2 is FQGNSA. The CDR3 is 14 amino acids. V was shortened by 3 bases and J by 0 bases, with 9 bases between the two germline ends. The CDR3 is CASSLPGISYEQYF. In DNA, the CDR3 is TGTGCCAGCAGCTTGCCAGGGATCTCCTACGAGCAGTACTTC. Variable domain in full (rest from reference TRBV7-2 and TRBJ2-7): GAGVSQSPSNKVTEKGKDVELRCDPISGHTALYWYRQSLGQGLEFLIYFQGNSAPDKSGLPSDRFSAERTGGSVSTLTIQRTQQEDSAVYLCASSLPGISYEQYFGPGTRLTVT.

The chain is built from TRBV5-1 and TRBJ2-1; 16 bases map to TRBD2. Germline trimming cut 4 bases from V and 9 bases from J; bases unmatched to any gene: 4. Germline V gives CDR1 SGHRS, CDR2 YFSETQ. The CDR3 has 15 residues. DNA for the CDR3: TGCGCCAGCAGCAGTGGGACTAGCGGGAGGGTTGAGCAGTTCTTC. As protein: CASSSGTSGRVEQFF.

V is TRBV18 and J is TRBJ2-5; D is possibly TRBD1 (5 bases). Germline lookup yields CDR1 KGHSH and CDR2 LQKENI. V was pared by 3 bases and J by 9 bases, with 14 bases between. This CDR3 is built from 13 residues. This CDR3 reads CASSPRQLDAQYF. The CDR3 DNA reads TGTGCCAGCTCACCCCGACAGCTTGATGCCCAGTACTTC.

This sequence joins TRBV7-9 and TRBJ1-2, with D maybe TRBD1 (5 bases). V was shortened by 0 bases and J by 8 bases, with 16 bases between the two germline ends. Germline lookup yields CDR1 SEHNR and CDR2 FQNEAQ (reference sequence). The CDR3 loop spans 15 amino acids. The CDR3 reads CASSLAGREGPGYTF. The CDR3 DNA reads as TGTGCCAGCAGCTTAGCTGGCAGGGAAGGGCCCGGCTACACCTTC.

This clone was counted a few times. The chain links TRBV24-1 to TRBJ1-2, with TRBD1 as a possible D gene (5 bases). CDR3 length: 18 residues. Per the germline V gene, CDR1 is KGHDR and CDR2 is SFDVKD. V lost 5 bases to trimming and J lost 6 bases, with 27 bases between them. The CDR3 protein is CATSVIPGTPLWGDGYTF. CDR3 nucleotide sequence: TGTGCCACCAGTGTCATACCGGGGACGCCCCTCTGGGGGGATGGCTACACCTTC.

The CDR3 DNA reads TGTGCCACCAGTGATTTTCGACAGGGGAGATACGAGCAGTACTTC. It is translated as CATSDFRQGRYEQYF. This chain connects TRBV24-1 to TRBJ2-7, with 8 positions matching TRBD1. The CDR3 is 15 amino acids. Trimming at V came to 1 base and at J to 4 bases, leaving 5 bases not matched to a gene. Germline V gives CDR1 KGHDR, CDR2 SFDVKD.

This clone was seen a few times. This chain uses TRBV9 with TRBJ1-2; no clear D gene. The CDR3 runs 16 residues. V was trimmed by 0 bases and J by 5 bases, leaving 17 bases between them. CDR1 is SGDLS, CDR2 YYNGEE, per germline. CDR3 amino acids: CASSVGQSTQPYGYTF. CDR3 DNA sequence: TGTGCCAGCAGCGTAGGGCAGTCCACACAGCCTTATGGCTACACCTTC.